The 10 T cell receptor beta chains presented below share a single source sample, sequenced in a study of neurological immune-mediated disorders (dated by TCRdb to the late 2010s). The library was made by 5' RACE. The sequencer listed for this sample is Illumina HiSeq 2500. TCRdb took the public reads, trimmed them with fastp at Q25, ran MiXCR for clone calling and kept in-frame beta chains. Duplicate CDR3 protein sequences are folded into a single record with the most common DNA and genes. Counted in this sample were about 50,000 distinct CDR3 sequences; around a tenth of them appeared once. Around 21% of the sample is taken by the ten largest. Specimen: PBMCs. These receptors came from a woman aged 40 to 50 with HTLV-1-associated myelopathy (HAM/TSP).

Many counts were recorded for this clonotype. This rearrangement joins TRBV5-6 to TRBJ2-1; 11 bases agree with TRBD1. V lost 5 bases and J lost 4; bases outside the gene matches: 5. Germline V gene sequence: CDR1 SGHDT, CDR2 YYEEEE. CDR3 length: 15 amino acids. The DNA for the CDR3 is TGTGCCAGCAGACTGGACAGGGGGCCTTACAATGAGCAGTTCTTC. It yields the protein CASRLDRGPYNEQFF.

Ten or more counts support this clonotype. The chain couples TRBV7-8 to TRBJ2-3; D uncertain. This CDR3 region has 13 residues. Deletions cut 8 bases from V and 6 bases from J, with 15 bases between. Looked up from germline, CDR1 is SGHVS and CDR2 is FQNEAQ. The CDR3 sequence is CASGPRGSDTQYF. Here the CDR3 DNA reads TGTGCCAGCGGCCCGAGAGGTTCGGATACGCAGTATTTT.

This clonotype was recorded at least ten times. The genes are TRBV5-1 and TRBJ2-1; tentatively, D is TRBD2 (5 bases). CDR1 is SGHRS and CDR2 is YFSETQ in the germline V gene. CDR3 length: 14 amino acids. V lost 4 bases and J 5 bases, leaving 13 bases between the germline ends. Here the CDR3 DNA reads TGCGCCAGCAGCCCTAACGGACTGCACAATGAGCAGTTCTTC. It codes for CASSPNGLHNEQFF. The whole variable domain, filled in from reference TRBV5-1 and TRBJ2-1, reads KAGVTQTPRYLIKTRGQQVTLSCSPISGHRSVSWYQQTPGQGLQFLFEYFSETQRNKGNFPGRFSGRQFSNSRSEMNVSTLELGDSALYLCASSPNGLHNEQFFGPGTRLTVL.

This clonotype was detected ten times or more. This rearrangement joins TRBV3-1 to TRBJ2-7, with TRBD1 matching over 7 bases. Per the germline V gene, CDR1 is LGHDT and CDR2 is YNNKEL (reference sequence). The CDR3 runs to 14 residues. With 3 bases clipped from V and 1 base from J, the junction kept 3 bases outside the gene matches. The CDR3: CASSHQDRSYEQYF. The CDR3 DNA is TGTGCCAGCAGCCACCAGGACAGGTCCTACGAGCAGTACTTC.

This clonotype was seen many times. V and J are TRBV5-6 and TRBJ2-3; 12 nucleotides line up with TRBD1. Germline CDR1 reads SGHDT; CDR2 reads YYEEEE. Trimming cost V 3 bases and J 11 bases; bases outside gene matches: 4. This CDR3 region has 13 residues. The CDR3 region is CASSSGTGGKQYF. As DNA, the CDR3 is TGTGCCAGCAGCTCCGGGACAGGGGGCAAGCAGTATTTT.

The rearrangement joins TRBV20-1 to TRBJ2-3; 8 positions match TRBD2. Germline V gene data show CDR1 as DFQATT and CDR2 as SNEGSKA (reference sequence). After removal of 0 bases from V and 1 base from J, the junction contained 6 bases not matched to a gene. There are 16 residues in the CDR3. The CDR3 DNA reads TGCAGTGCTAGAGATCTCGCTAGCGGGCGCACAGATACGCAGTATTTT. This encodes CSARDLASGRTDTQYF.

This clonotype was recorded at least ten times. The chain uses TRBV5-5 and TRBJ2-3, with 13 bases fitting TRBD2. V dropped 4 bases and J dropped 1; count of bases not matched to a gene: 3. Germline V CDR1 and CDR2: SGHKS, YYEKEE (reference sequence). The CDR3 extends over 16 amino acids. The CDR3 loop reads CASSHGTSGGTDTQYF. The CDR3 coding sequence is TGTGCCAGCAGCCATGGGACTAGCGGGGGCACAGATACGCAGTATTTT.

This clonotype was counted ten times or more. The chain is built from TRBV5-1 and TRBJ2-1, with a possible D match to TRBD2 (6 bases). The CDR3 is 14 amino acids. From germline, CDR1 is SGHRS and CDR2 YFSETQ. Between the trimmed V and J ends, which lost 0 bases and 4 bases, there was a span of 8 bases. The CDR3 DNA reads as TGCGCCAGCAGCTTGGGTAGCGGTTACAATGAGCAGTTCTTC. The encoded protein is CASSLGSGYNEQFF. The complete variable domain, with remaining parts taken from reference TRBV5-1 and TRBJ2-1, reads KAGVTQTPRYLIKTRGQQVTLSCSPISGHRSVSWYQQTPGQGLQFLFEYFSETQRNKGNFPGRFSGRQFSNSRSEMNVSTLELGDSALYLCASSLGSGYNEQFFGPGTRLTVL.

Judged by abundance, this clonotype is large (0.1 to 1%). The genes are TRBV18 and TRBJ2-7, with no clear D. The V end lost 0 bases, the J end lost 0 bases, and 6 bases lay between the germline ends. Germline assignment: CDR1 KGHSH and CDR2 LQKENI. The CDR3 consists of 14 residues. Here the CDR3 reads CASSPPRSSYEQYF. The CDR3, as DNA: TGTGCCAGCTCACCACCACGGAGCTCCTACGAGCAGTACTTC.

This clonotype was seen ten or more times. The rearrangement uses TRBV3-1 and TRBJ2-5, with 11 bases fitting TRBD2. The V gene's germline CDR1 is LGHDT and CDR2 YNNKEL (reference sequence). J lost 4 bases, V lost 8 bases, and 6 bases had no gene match. The CDR3 extends over 14 amino acids. Written as DNA, the CDR3 is TGTGCCAGCGACTTAGCGGGGGGGCCAGAGACCCAGTACTTC. Amino acids: CASDLAGGPETQYF.